Below are 20 T cell receptor beta chains sequenced from a single sample in a study of long-term antiretroviral therapy in people with HIV. The assay used was immunoSEQ (version v3.0), run at survey level. Clones were read by immunoSEQ multiplex PCR, and TCRdb kept only the in-frame ones, dropping some. The sample consists of 20,000 to 25,000 clones, 81% of them appearing once. This specimen consisted of unsorted PBMCs, obtained 0.1 years before starting antiretroviral therapy. The receptors were gathered from a man aged 35 to 55 with HIV.

The chain employs TRBV21-1 and TRBJ2-2; no check of the table's D call, TRBD2, against the DNA was made. TRBV21-1 is described as a pseudogene. CDR3 length equals 15 residues. The CDR3 DNA follows: TGTGCCAGCAGCAGAGCGGGGGGGCCGACCGGGGAGCTGTTTTTT. The encoded protein is CASSRAGGPTGELFF.

This chain uses TRBV7-2 with TRBJ1-1; D is unclear. The V gene's germline CDR1 is SGHTA and CDR2 FQGNSA. Trimming took off 0 bases at V and 0 bases at J, with 5 bases between the two ends. This CDR3 has 14 residues. The CDR3 coding sequence is TGTGCCAGCAGCTTAGCTGCCCTGAACACTGAAGCTTTCTTT. Translation: CASSLAALNTEAFF.

Relative to its sample, this clone is large. Additional DNA sequences in this sample encode the identical CDR3. The V gene is TRBV27, the J gene TRBJ1-2; TRBD1 matches at 7 bases. Germline V gene data show CDR1 as MNHEY and CDR2 as SMNVEV (reference sequence). Trimming took 4 bases from V and 3 from J; bases not matched to a gene: 2. This CDR3 comprises 13 residues. For the CDR3, the DNA is TGTGCCAGCAGTTCCGGGACAGACTATGGCTACACCTTC. This codes for CASSSGTDYGYTF.

The chain combines TRBV19 with TRBJ2-7; 10 bases line up with TRBD2. Trimming removed 4 bases from V and 7 bases from J; junction bases left unmatched: 7. Germline CDR1 is LNHDA and CDR2 is SQIVND (reference sequence). The CDR3 extends over 14 amino acids. CDR3 region: CASSNLAGAGEQYF. For the CDR3, the DNA is TGTGCCAGTAGTAATCTAGCGGGAGCGGGGGAGCAGTACTTC.

V and J are TRBV11-1 and TRBJ2-5, with TRBD2 identical over 8 bases. The CDR3 is 16 amino acids. Germline loops: CDR1 SGHAT, CDR2 FQDESV (reference sequence). With V trimmed by 4 bases and J by 6 bases, 13 bases remained unmatched. The CDR3 region is CASSSSRSGVLQTQYF. Written as DNA, the CDR3 is TGTGCCAGCAGCTCTAGCCGTAGCGGGGTGCTCCAGACCCAGTACTTC.

By share of the sample, this clone is medium-sized. The chain uses TRBV29-1 and TRBJ2-3; 12 bases match TRBD2. This CDR3 comprises 14 residues. V was clipped by 3 bases and J by 4 bases; unmatched bases: 2. From germline, CDR1 is SQVTM and CDR2 ANQGSEA. The CDR3 DNA reads as TGCAGCGTTGATCTAGCGGGGGGGCCAGATACGCAGTATTTT. This encodes CSVDLAGGPDTQYF.

The CDR3 protein is CASSFRGQEGYGYTF. The CDR3 DNA reads as TGTGCCAGCAGTTTTCGGGGACAGGAGGGGTATGGCTACACCTTC. The chain uses TRBV28 and TRBJ1-2; TRBD1 matches at 8 bases. CDR1 MDHEN and CDR2 SYDVKM come from the germline V gene. The CDR3 is 15 amino acids. J lost 5 bases, V lost 3 bases, and 8 bases had no gene match.

This chain connects TRBV7-2 to TRBJ2-2; 8 bases fit TRBD2. Germline V gene data show CDR1 as SGHTA and CDR2 as FQGNSA. This CDR3 has 16 residues. After removal of 2 bases from V and 6 bases from J, the junction contained 8 bases not matched to a gene. DNA of the CDR3: TGTGCCAGCAGCTTATATGGGGCTAGCGGGCCCGGGGAGCTGTTTTTT. Translating it yields CASSLYGASGPGELFF.

This clone counts as large (0.1 to 1%). The chain joins TRBV11-2 to TRBJ2-1, with 9 bases lining up with TRBD2. Germline trimming cut 10 bases from V and 7 bases from J; bases unmatched to any gene: 17. The CDR3 runs to 16 residues. Germline loops: CDR1 SGHAT, CDR2 FQNNGV. The CDR3 region is CAILLGTGTSRNEQFF. In nucleotides, the CDR3 is TGTGCCATCCTCTTGGGAACCGGGACTAGCCGAAATGAGCAGTTCTTC.

The chain combines TRBV18 with TRBJ2-1; D is possibly TRBD1 or TRBD2 (5 bases each). Germline values: CDR1 KGHSH, CDR2 LQKENI. The CDR3 covers 14 residues. Trimming stripped 3 bases from V and 8 bases from J, with 14 bases between. The CDR3 nucleotides are TGTGCCAGCTCACCGTTTGGGGCGGGCGATGAGCAGTTCTTC. Encoded protein: CASSPFGAGDEQFF.

The table lists this clone with a few counts. The V gene is TRBV4-3, the J gene TRBJ1-5; 9 bases align to TRBD1. The CDR3 runs 15 residues. Trimming at V came to 6 bases and at J to 5 bases, leaving 8 bases not matched to a gene. Germline V gene lookup returns CDR1 LGHNA and CDR2 YSLEER. CDR3 sequence (DNA): TGCGCCAGCAGTCCGTTTACAGGGGGCGATCAGCCCCAGCATTTT. The encoded protein is CASSPFTGGDQPQHF.

This sequence joins TRBV5-1 and TRBJ1-6; D is unclear. The CDR3 runs to 14 residues. Germline loops: CDR1 SGHRS, CDR2 YFSETQ. V shed 4 bases and J shed 4 bases, with 9 bases lying between them. The DNA of the CDR3 is TGCGCCAGCAGCCCTACTGGTTATAATTCACCCCTCCACTTT. This gives the protein CASSPTGYNSPLHF.

The rearrangement uses TRBV7-8 and TRBJ2-5, with TRBD1 matching 10 bases. The germline V gene has CDR1 SGHVS and CDR2 FQNEAQ. The CDR3 loop spans 16 amino acids. The V and J ends lost 5 bases and 5 bases, in that order; junction bases with no gene match: 11. CDR3 in DNA: TGTGCCAGCAGCCCCAGACAGGGGGCGGGAATGGAGACCCAGTACTTC. It encodes CASSPRQGAGMETQYF. The whole variable domain, filled in from reference TRBV7-8 and TRBJ2-5, reads GAGVSQSPRYKVAKRGQDVALRCDPISGHVSLFWYQQALGQGPEFLTYFQNEAQLDKSGLPSDRFFAERPEGSVSTLKIQRTQQEDSAVYLCASSPRQGAGMETQYFGPGTRLLVL.

The chain has TRBV6-6 and TRBJ2-3; 9 bases match TRBD1. The CDR3 is made up of 15 amino acids. J was trimmed by 5 bases and V by 6 bases; bases with no gene match: 9. The germline V gene encodes CDR1 MNHNY and CDR2 SVGAGI (reference sequence). CDR3 amino acids: CASSPDRGLVDTQYF. As DNA, the CDR3 is TGTGCCAGCAGCCCGGACAGGGGCCTGGTAGATACGCAGTATTTT.

The V and J genes are TRBV27 and TRBJ2-7; 11 bases match TRBD2. Unmatched junction bases numbered 5, after V lost 3 bases and J lost 4 bases. The CDR3 spans 15 residues. Germline lookup yields CDR1 MNHEY and CDR2 SMNVEV (reference sequence). The chain's CDR3 is CASSFSGREGYEQYF. The CDR3 DNA sequence: TGTGCCAGCAGTTTTAGCGGGAGGGAAGGATACGAGCAGTACTTC.

V gene TRBV6-6 combines with J gene TRBJ1-5; D uncertain. Trimming cost V 2 bases and J 0 bases, with 8 bases left between them. Germline CDR1 and CDR2: MNHNY and SVGAGI (reference sequence). The CDR3 contains 15 residues. CDR3 sequence: CASSYDGYSNQPQHF. The DNA of the CDR3 is TGTGCCAGCAGTTACGACGGTTATAGCAATCAGCCCCAGCATTTT.

J is TRBJ1-5 and V is TRBV29-1; D remains ambiguous. This CDR3 comprises 13 residues. Germline V gene data show CDR1 as SQVTM and CDR2 as ANQGSEA. V lost 4 bases, J lost 3 bases, and 10 bases lay in between. The DNA for the CDR3 is TGCAGCGTTGCTGGTCAGAACAATCAGCCCCAGCATTTT. Amino acid sequence: CSVAGQNNQPQHF.

This chain links TRBV2 with TRBJ2-4, with 10 bases aligning to TRBD2. The CDR3 is made up of 15 amino acids. V trimming: 5 bases; J trimming: 3 bases; junction bases outside the gene matches: 4. Germline V gene sequence: CDR1 SNHLY, CDR2 FYNNEI. CDR3 sequence (DNA): TGTGCCAGCAGTCCCGAGCGGGGGGGCAAAAACATTCAGTACTTC. It yields the protein CASSPERGGKNIQYF.

The chain recombines TRBV7-9 with TRBJ2-3; no clear D gene. CDR1 and CDR2 (germline): SEHNR, FQNEAQ (reference sequence). V lost 8 bases, J lost 3 bases, and 3 bases lay in between. This CDR3 is built from 10 residues. CDR3 bases: TGTGCCAGCGGGACAGATACGCAGTATTTT. This gives the protein CASGTDTQYF.

The V call is TRBV28, the J call TRBJ1-5; the D gene is possibly TRBD1 (5 bases). Trimming cost V 4 bases and J 0 bases, with 10 bases left between them. CDR3 length equals 15 residues. Looked up from germline, CDR1 is MDHEN and CDR2 is SYDVKM. This chain's CDR3 is CASSSDRNSNQPQHF. In DNA, the CDR3 is TGTGCCAGCAGTTCTGACAGAAATAGCAATCAGCCCCAGCATTTT.